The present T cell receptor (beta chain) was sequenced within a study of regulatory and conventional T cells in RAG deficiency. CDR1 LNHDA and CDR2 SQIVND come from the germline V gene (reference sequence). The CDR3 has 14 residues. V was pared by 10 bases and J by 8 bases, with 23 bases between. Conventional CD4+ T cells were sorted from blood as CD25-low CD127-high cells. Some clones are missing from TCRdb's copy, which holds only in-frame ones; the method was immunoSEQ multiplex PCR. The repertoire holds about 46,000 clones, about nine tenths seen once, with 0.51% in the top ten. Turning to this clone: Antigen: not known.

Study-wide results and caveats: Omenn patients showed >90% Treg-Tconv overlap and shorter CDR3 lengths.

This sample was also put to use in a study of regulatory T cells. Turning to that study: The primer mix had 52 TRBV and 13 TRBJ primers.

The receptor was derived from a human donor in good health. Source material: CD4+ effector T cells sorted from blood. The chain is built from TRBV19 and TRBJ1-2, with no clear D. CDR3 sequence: CATAGSGGSRGYTF. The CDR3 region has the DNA TGTGCCACCGCCGGTTCCGGTGGGAGTCGGGGCTACACCTTC.